This TCR beta chain emerged from a study of blood T cell repertoires in COVID-19 (dated by TCRdb to the early 2020s). The study in broad terms: Collaborator samples came from the United States, Italy and Spain and covered acute and convalescent phases of COVID-19. The material from the prospective study consisted of cDNA or gDNA derived from T cells, B-cell-depleted T cells, or PBMCs. Subjects who had been exposed to COVID-19, were actively infected with it, or had recovered from it provided the deeply sampled blood TCRbeta repertoires that made up the dataset. The repertoires were released in a freely available public database intended as a resource for research on the immune response to SARS-CoV-2. Samples were obtained from the ongoing ImmuneRACE study (first 160 participants) and from over 1,000 subjects provided by 6 global collaborators. A de-identified subject ID, COVID-19 status, age in years and sex were almost always included in the sample metadata. Where available, HLA class I and class II types were taken from metadata supplied by the sample provider and were not determined by assay-based typing.

General study outcomes and caveats: The quantity of clinical and demographic metadata differed by source and by participant and was supplied without curation.

TCRbeta CDR3 regions were amplified from genomic DNA by means of the immunoSEQ Assay, a bias-controlled multiplex PCR. As for the original processing: Within the assay, amplification of reference gene primers was used to estimate how many nucleated cells each sample contained. To quantify the absolute abundance of each unique TCRbeta CDR3 rearrangement, sequence reads were collapsed and filtered. For each sample, productive Simpson clonality was calculated as the square root of Simpson's diversity index across productive rearrangements. In its TCRdb copy, this immuneACCESS table keeps in-frame sequences only and misses some clones. Where compared with another copy, unresolved V genes explain less than half of these, and the others have no known cause. V and J calls and clone size are copied from that table; D and trimming were computed from the DNA. The sample table lists about 68,000 clones, 88% of them with a count of one. Clones ranked in the top ten supply 2% to 2.5% of the sample.

Trimming costs V 2 bases and J 3 bases, and their ends lie 5 bases apart. From the germline V gene, CDR1 is MNHEY and CDR2 is SVGAGI. Counted from cysteine to phenylalanine, this CDR3 has 13 amino acids. The retained sequence is limited to the CDR3, 39 bases, with the frame set at the first base. Details on this clone: Its target antigen remains unknown. Per-base qualities were not stored, and no clone one base away is much larger.

Whole blood was collected in K2EDTA tubes by collaborating institutions according to the institutions' own protocols. For TCRbeta analysis, collaborators shipped samples in one of three forms: frozen whole blood, isolated PBMCs, or DNA extracted from either of those sample types. The sample comprised peripheral blood. The V and J segments used are TRBV6-5 and TRBJ2-1; the D region possibly corresponds to TRBD1 (5 bases align). The sequence was obtained from a human donor in a cohort sampled during active COVID-19. DNA sequence: TGTGCCAGCAGTTACGACAGCTACAATGAGCAGTTCTTC. Its protein product is CASSYDSYNEQFF.